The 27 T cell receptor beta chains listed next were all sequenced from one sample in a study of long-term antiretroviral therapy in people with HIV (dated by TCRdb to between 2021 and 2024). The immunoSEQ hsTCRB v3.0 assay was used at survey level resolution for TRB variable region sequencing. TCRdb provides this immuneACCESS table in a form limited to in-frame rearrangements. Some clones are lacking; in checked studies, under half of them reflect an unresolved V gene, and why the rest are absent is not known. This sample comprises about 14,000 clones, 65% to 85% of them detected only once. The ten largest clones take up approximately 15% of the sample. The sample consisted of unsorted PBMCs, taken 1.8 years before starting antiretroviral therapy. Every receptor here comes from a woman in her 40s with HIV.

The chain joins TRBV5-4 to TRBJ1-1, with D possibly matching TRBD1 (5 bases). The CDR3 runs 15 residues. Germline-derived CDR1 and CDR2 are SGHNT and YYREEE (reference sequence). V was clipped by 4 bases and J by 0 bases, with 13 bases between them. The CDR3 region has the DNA TGTGCCAGCAGCCTGACCGGGACGCTGAACACTGAAGCTTTCTTT. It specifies CASSLTGTLNTEAFF.

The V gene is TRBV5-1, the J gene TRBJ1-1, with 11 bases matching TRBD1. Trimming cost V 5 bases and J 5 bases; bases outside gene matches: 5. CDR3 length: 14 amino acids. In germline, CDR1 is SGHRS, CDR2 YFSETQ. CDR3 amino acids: CASSWDRGGTEAFF. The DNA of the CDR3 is TGCGCCAGCAGTTGGGACAGGGGGGGAACTGAAGCTTTCTTT.

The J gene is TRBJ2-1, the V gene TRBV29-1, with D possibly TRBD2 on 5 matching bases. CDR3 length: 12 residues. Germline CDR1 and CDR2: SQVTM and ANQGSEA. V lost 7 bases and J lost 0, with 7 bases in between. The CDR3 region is CSGGLSYNEQFF. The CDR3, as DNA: TGCAGCGGTGGACTCTCCTACAATGAGCAGTTCTTC.

In DNA form, the CDR3 reads TGCGCCAGCTCGCACCGACAGGGGGACGAGCAGTACTTC. Residues: CASSHRQGDEQYF. This chain links TRBV5-1 with TRBJ2-7, with 9 bases identical to TRBD1. Germline loops: CDR1 SGHRS, CDR2 YFSETQ. J was trimmed by 5 bases and V by 7 bases; bases with no gene match: 7. This CDR3 spans 13 amino acids. The full variable domain, its missing parts supplied by reference TRBV5-1 and TRBJ2-7, is KAGVTQTPRYLIKTRGQQVTLSCSPISGHRSVSWYQQTPGQGLQFLFEYFSETQRNKGNFPGRFSGRQFSNSRSEMNVSTLELGDSALYLCASSHRQGDEQYFGPGTRLTVT.

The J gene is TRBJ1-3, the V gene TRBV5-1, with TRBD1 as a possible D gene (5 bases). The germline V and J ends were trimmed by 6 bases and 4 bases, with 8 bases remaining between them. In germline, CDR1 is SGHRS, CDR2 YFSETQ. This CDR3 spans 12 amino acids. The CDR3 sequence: CASNGDGNTIYF. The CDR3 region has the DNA TGCGCCAGCAATGGGGACGGAAACACCATATATTTT.

The chain's CDR3 is CASSPGLNTGELFF. The CDR3 nucleotides are TGTGCTAGTTCGCCGGGACTAAACACCGGGGAGCTGTTTTTT. V and J are TRBV12-5 and TRBJ2-2; 7 bases map to TRBD2. The length of the CDR3 is 14 residues. With V trimmed by 8 bases and J by 2 bases, 5 bases remained unmatched. The germline V gene encodes CDR1 LGHNT and CDR2 FRNRAP.

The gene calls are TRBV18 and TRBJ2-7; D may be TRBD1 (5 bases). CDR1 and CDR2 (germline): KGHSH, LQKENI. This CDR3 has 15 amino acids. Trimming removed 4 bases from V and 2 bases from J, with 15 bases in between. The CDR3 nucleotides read TGTGCCAGCTCACTTACCCGGACACTTACCTACGAGCAGTACTTC. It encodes CASSLTRTLTYEQYF.

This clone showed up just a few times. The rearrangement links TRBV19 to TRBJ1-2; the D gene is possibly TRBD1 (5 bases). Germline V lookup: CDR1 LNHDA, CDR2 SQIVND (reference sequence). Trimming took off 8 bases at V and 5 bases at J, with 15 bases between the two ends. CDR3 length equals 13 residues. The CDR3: CASVAGDSYGYTF. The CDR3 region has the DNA TGTGCCAGTGTGGCAGGAGACAGTTATGGCTACACCTTC.

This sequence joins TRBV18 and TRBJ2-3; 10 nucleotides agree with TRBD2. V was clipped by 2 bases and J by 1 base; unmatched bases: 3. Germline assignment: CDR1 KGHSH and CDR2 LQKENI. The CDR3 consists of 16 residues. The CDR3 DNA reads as TGTGCCAGCTCACCATGGACTAGCGGAGGCACAGATACGCAGTATTTT. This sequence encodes CASSPWTSGGTDTQYF.

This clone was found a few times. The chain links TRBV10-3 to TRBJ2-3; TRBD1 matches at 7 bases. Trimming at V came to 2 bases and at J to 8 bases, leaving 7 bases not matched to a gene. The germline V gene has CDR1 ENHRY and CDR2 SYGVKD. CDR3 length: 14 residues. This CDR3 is CAISEAPTGPTQYF. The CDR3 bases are TGTGCCATCAGTGAGGCCCCGACAGGGCCTACGCAGTATTTT.

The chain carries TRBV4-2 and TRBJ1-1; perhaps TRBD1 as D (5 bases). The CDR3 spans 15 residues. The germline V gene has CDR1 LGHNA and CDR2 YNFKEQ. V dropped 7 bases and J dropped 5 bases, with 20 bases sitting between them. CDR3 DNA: TGTGCCAGCAACGCACCCGGGACCCAACTGACTGAAGCTTTCTTT. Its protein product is CASNAPGTQLTEAFF.

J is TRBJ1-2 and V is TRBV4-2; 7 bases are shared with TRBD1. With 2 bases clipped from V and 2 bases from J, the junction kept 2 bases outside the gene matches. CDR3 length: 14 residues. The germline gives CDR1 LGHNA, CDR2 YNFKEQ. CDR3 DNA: TGTGCCAGCAGCCAAAGACAGGGAAACTATGGCTACACCTTC. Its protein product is CASSQRQGNYGYTF.

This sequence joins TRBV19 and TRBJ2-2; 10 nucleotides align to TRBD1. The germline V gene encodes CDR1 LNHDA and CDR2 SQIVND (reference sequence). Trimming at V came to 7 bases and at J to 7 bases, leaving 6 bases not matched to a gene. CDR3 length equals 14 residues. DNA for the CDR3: TGTGCCAGTAACGCGGACAGGGGGAGCGGGGAGCTGTTTTTT. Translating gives CASNADRGSGELFF. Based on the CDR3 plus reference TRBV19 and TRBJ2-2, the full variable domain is DGGITQSPKYLFRKEGQNVTLSCEQNLNHDAMYWYRQDPGQGLRLIYYSQIVNDFQKGDIAEGYSVSREKKESFPLTVTSAQKNPTAFYLCASNADRGSGELFFGEGSRLTVL.

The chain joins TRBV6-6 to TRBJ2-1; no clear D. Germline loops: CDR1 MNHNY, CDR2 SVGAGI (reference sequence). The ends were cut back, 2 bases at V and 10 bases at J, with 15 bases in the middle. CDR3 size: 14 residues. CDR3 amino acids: CASSYTRGQTEQFF. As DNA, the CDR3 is TGTGCCAGCAGTTACACCCGTGGCCAGACCGAGCAGTTCTTC.

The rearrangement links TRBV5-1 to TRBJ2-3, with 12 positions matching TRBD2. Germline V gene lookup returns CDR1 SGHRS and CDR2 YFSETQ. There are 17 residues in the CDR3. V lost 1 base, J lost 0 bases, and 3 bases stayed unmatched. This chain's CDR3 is CASSLTLAGGSTDTQYF. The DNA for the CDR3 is TGCGCCAGCAGCTTGACGCTAGCGGGAGGGAGCACAGATACGCAGTATTTT.

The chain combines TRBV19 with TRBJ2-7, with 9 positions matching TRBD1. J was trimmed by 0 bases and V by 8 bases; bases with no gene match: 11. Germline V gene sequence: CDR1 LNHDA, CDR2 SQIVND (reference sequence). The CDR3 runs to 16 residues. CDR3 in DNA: TGTGCCAGTGGGGGGACAGGGATGGAGAGCTCCTACGAGCAGTACTTC. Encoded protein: CASGGTGMESSYEQYF.

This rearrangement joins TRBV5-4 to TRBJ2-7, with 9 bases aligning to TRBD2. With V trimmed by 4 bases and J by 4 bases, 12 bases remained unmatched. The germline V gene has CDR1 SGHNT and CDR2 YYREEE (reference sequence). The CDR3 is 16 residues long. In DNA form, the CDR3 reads TGTGCCAGCAGCCCCACAGGAAACAGCGGGGGGTACGAGCAGTACTTC. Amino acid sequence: CASSPTGNSGGYEQYF.

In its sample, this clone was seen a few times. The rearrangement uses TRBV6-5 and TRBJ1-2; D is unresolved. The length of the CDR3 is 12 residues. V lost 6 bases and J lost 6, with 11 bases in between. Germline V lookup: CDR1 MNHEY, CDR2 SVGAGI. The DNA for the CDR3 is TGTGCCAGCAGGAGGAGGCTAGATGGCTACACCTTC. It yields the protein CASRRRLDGYTF.

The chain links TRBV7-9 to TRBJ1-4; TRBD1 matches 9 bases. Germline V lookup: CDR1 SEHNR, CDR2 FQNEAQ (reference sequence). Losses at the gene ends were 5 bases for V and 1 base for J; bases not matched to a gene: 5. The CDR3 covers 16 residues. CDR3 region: CASSGHRGQTNEKLFF. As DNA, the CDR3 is TGTGCCAGCAGCGGCCACAGGGGGCAAACTAATGAAAAACTGTTTTTT.

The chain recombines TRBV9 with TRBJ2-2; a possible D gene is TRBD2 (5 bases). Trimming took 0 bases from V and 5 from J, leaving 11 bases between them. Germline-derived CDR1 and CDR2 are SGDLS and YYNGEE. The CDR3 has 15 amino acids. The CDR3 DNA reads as TGTGCCAGCAGCGTAGACGGGGTCACTACCGGGGAGCTGTTTTTT. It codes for CASSVDGVTTGELFF.

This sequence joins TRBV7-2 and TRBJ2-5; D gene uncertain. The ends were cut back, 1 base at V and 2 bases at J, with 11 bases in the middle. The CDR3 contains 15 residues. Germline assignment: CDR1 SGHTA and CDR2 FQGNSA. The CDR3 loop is CASSLEVWSQETQYF. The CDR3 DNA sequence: TGTGCCAGCAGCTTAGAGGTGTGGTCTCAAGAGACCCAGTACTTC.

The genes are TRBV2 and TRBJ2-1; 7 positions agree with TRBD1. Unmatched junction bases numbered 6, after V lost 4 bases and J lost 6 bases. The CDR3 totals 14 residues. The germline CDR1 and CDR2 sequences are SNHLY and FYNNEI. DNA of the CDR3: TGTGCCAGCAGTGCTACAGGGGCCATCAATGAGCAGTTCTTC. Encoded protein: CASSATGAINEQFF.

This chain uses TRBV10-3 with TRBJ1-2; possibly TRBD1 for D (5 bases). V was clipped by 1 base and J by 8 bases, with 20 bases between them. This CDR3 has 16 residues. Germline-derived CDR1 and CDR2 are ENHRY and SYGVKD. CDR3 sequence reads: CAISEFTGTPIGGYTF. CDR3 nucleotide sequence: TGTGCCATCAGTGAGTTTACCGGGACGCCGATTGGCGGCTACACCTTC.

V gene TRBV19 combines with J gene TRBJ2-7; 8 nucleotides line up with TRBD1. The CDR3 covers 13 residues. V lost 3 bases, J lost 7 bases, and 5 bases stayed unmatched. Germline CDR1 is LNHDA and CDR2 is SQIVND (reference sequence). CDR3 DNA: TGTGCCAGTAGTATCCAGGACAGGGCGGAGCAGTACTTC. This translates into CASSIQDRAEQYF.

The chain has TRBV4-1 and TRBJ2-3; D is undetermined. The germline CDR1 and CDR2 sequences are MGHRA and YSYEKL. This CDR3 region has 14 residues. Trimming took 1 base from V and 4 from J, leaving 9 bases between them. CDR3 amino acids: CASSQVPASDTQYF. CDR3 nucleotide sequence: TGCGCCAGCAGCCAAGTTCCCGCATCAGATACGCAGTATTTT.

The CDR3 is CASGAGGGVNGYTF. CDR3 nucleotides: TGTGCCTCGGGGGCCGGAGGAGGGGTTAATGGCTACACCTTC. The genes are TRBV2 and TRBJ1-2, with a weak D call TRBD1 (6 bases). The CDR3 runs to 14 residues. The ends were cut back, 11 bases at V and 6 bases at J, with 22 bases in the middle. CDR1 is SNHLY, CDR2 FYNNEI, per germline.

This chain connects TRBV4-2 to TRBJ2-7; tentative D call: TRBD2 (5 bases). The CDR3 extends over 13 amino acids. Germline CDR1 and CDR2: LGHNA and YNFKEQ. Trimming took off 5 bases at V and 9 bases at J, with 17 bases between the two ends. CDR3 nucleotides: TGTGCCAGCAGCGAACGGGATGGTCAGCCGCAGTACTTC. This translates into CASSERDGQPQYF.